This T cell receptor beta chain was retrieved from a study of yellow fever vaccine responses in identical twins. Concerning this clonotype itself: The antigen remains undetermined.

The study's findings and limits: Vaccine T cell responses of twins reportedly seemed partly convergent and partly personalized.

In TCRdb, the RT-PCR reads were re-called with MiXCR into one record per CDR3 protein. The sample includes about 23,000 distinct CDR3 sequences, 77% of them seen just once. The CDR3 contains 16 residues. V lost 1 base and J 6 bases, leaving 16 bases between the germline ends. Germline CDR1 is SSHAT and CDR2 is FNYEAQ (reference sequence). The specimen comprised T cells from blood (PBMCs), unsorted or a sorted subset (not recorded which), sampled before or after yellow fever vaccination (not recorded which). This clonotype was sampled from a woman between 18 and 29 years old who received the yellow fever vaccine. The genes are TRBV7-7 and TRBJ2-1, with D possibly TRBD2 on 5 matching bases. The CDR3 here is CASSLEGPLAPNEQFF. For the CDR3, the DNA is TGTGCCAGCAGCTTAGAGGGTCCCCTAGCCCCCAATGAGCAGTTCTTC.